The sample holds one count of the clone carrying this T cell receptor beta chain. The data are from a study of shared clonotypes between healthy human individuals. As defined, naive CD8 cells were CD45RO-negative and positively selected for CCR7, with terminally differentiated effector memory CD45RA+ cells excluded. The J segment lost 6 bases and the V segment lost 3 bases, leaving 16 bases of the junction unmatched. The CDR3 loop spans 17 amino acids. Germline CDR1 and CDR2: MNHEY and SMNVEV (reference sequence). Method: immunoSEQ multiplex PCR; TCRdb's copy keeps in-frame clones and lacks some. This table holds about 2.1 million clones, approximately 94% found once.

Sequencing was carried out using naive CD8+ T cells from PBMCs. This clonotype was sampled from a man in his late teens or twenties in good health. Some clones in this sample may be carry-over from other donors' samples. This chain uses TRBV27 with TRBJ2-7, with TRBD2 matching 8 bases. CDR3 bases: TGTGCCAGCAGTTTCGTCTTTGCACCCAGCGGGAGTTCCGAGCAGTACTTC. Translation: CASSFVFAPSGSSEQYF.